The 24 T cell receptor beta chains below all came from one sample that was sequenced in a study of Graves' ophthalmopathy and Graves' hyperthyroidism (dated by TCRdb to 2017 to 2018). Sequencing was carried out with an Illumina HiSeq 2000. TCR beta CDR3 regions were amplified from RNA transcripts for repertoire sequencing. The first round was an RT-PCR using HTBI primers with the Qiagen OneStep RT-PCR kit, and this first round was followed by a second-round multiplex PCR, then size selection and purification. TCRdb ran its own pipeline on the public reads, namely fastp trimming at Q25 and MiXCR clone calling, and kept in-frame beta chains. Each entry merges the rows of one CDR3 protein and shows their most common DNA and genes. The sample table lists roughly 610,000 distinct CDR3 sequences, approximately 22% of them with a count of one. The ten most abundant clones make up roughly 7.4% of the sample.

What was sequenced was peripheral blood. The receptors originated from a woman younger than 30 with stable Graves' hyperthyroidism. Some clones in this sample may be carry-over from other donors' samples. Donor details come from another sample of the same person, matched by shared clones.

This clonotype was observed a handful of times. The rearrangement links TRBV20-1 to TRBJ2-5; 8 bases align to TRBD1. The CDR3 has 14 amino acids. The germline V gene has CDR1 DFQATT and CDR2 SNEGSKA (reference sequence). V lost 3 bases and J lost 5; bases outside the gene matches: 8. This CDR3 is CSARAGGAGETQYF. The CDR3 bases are TGCAGTGCTAGGGCAGGGGGCGCCGGGGAGACCCAGTACTTC.

This clonotype came up many times. V gene TRBV12-3 or TRBV12-4 combines with J gene TRBJ1-1; no clear D. Trimming removed 5 bases at V and 2 bases at J, with 9 bases between. The CDR3 spans 13 residues. In DNA form, the CDR3 reads TGTGCCAGCAGTGGCATCATAAACACTGAAGCTTTCTTT. It encodes CASSGIINTEAFF.

The CDR3 DNA sequence: TGTGCCAGCAGTTCCTCGATGTACGAGCAGTACTTC. Translating gives CASSSSMYEQYF. This chain links TRBV6-2 or TRBV6-3 with TRBJ2-7; D unresolved. Germline V gene lookup returns CDR1 MNHEY and CDR2 SVGEGT. The CDR3 is 12 residues long. Trimming took off 4 bases at V and 4 bases at J, with 8 bases between the two ends.

This clonotype has at least ten counts. J is TRBJ1-6 and V is TRBV3-1; 11 nucleotides agree with TRBD1. The CDR3 has 15 residues. Germline V gene data show CDR1 as LGHDT and CDR2 as YNNKEL (reference sequence). J was trimmed by 7 bases and V by 4 bases; bases with no gene match: 3. For the CDR3, the DNA is TGTGCCAGCAGCCCGAGGACAGGGGGCAATTCACCCCTCCACTTT. It specifies CASSPRTGGNSPLHF. Supplemented by reference TRBV3-1 and TRBJ1-6, the full variable domain reads DTAVSQTPKYLVTQMGNDKSIKCEQNLGHDTMYWYKQDSKKFLKIMFSYNNKELIINETVPNRFSPKSPDKAHLNLHINSLELGDSAVYFCASSPRTGGNSPLHFGNGTRLTVT.

This clonotype showed up many times. The chain joins TRBV20-1 to TRBJ2-4; a possible D gene is TRBD1 (5 bases). Germline V CDR1 and CDR2: DFQATT, SNEGSKA (reference sequence). This CDR3 contains 15 residues. Between the trimmed V and J ends, which lost 5 bases and 0 bases, there was a span of 14 bases. CDR3 sequence: CSADKDNVAKNIQYF. In DNA form, the CDR3 reads TGCAGTGCTGATAAGGACAACGTAGCCAAAAACATTCAGTACTTC.

The gene calls are TRBV19 and TRBJ1-5; possibly TRBD1 for D (6 bases). With 6 bases removed from V and 5 bases from J, the gap between germline ends came to 17 bases. CDR3 size: 15 residues. Germline CDR1 and CDR2: LNHDA and SQIVND (reference sequence). In DNA form, the CDR3 reads TGTGCCAGTAGCCCTGATGGGGGGCCGGATCAGCCCCAGCATTTT. This encodes CASSPDGGPDQPQHF.

This clonotype was observed at least ten times. The genes are TRBV6-1 and TRBJ2-5; 11 nucleotides line up with TRBD2. V gave up 9 bases and J gave up 3 bases; unmatched junction bases: 9. CDR3 length: 15 amino acids. Germline V gene sequence: CDR1 MNHNS, CDR2 SASEGT. DNA of the CDR3: TGTGCCAGTAGACTAGGGACTAGCGGAAAAGAGACCCAGTACTTC. Translation: CASRLGTSGKETQYF.

Many counts were recorded for this clonotype. This chain connects TRBV20-1 to TRBJ2-7, with D possibly TRBD2 on 5 matching bases. This CDR3 has 14 amino acids. Germline V gene lookup returns CDR1 DFQATT and CDR2 SNEGSKA (reference sequence). Trimming cost V 0 bases and J 0 bases, with 9 bases left between them. In DNA, the CDR3 is TGCAGTGCTAGAGACGGGGTCGCCTCCTACGAGCAGTACTTC. Protein product: CSARDGVASYEQYF.

This clonotype came up a few times. The chain carries TRBV12-3 or TRBV12-4 and TRBJ2-2, with 10 bases matching TRBD1. This CDR3 comprises 15 residues. V shed 5 bases and J 6 bases; nucleotides not matched to a gene: 6. CDR3 sequence (DNA): TGTGCCAGCAGTAGACAGGGGGCAAATGCCGGGGAGCTGTTTTTT. It encodes CASSRQGANAGELFF.

This clonotype was detected many times. The genes are TRBV4-1 and TRBJ1-6; the D is unclear. The CDR3 is made up of 15 amino acids. Germline loops: CDR1 MGHRA, CDR2 YSYEKL. V was clipped by 4 bases and J by 5 bases, with 12 bases between them. The CDR3 nucleotides read TGCGCCAGCAGCCTCCGGACGGATAATAATTCACCCCTCCACTTT. Its protein is CASSLRTDNNSPLHF.

This clonotype has ten or more counts. The chain carries TRBV12-3 or TRBV12-4 and TRBJ1-5; no firm D call. This CDR3 is 14 amino acids long. V was cut by 2 bases and J by 6 bases, with 11 bases left in between. Here the CDR3 DNA reads TGTGCCAGCAGTTTATTGGGGATGGGTCAGCCCCAGCATTTT. It specifies CASSLLGMGQPQHF.

This clonotype was picked up a small number of times. The V gene is TRBV6-1, the J gene TRBJ1-2, with 8 bases aligning to TRBD1. Germline values: CDR1 MNHNS, CDR2 SASEGT. The CDR3 length is 13 residues. V gave up 5 bases and J gave up 8 bases; unmatched junction bases: 7. CDR3: CASSRDRISGYTF. As DNA, the CDR3 is TGTGCCAGCAGTCGGGACAGGATATCGGGCTACACCTTC.

V and J are TRBV6-1 and TRBJ1-1; the D gene is possibly TRBD1 (5 bases). The CDR3 has 15 residues. Germline V gene data show CDR1 as MNHNS and CDR2 as SASEGT. V was trimmed by 5 bases and J by 6 bases, leaving 19 bases between them. This CDR3 is CASSPISGMGAEAFF. CDR3 coding DNA: TGTGCCAGCAGTCCGATCTCCGGGATGGGGGCTGAAGCTTTCTTT.

This rearrangement joins TRBV6-5 to TRBJ2-7; the match to TRBD2 covers 8 bases. Looked up from germline, CDR1 is MNHEY and CDR2 is SVGAGI. The CDR3 covers 14 residues. Trimming took 2 bases from V and 7 from J; bases not matched to a gene: 7. The CDR3 coding sequence is TGTGCCAGCAGTTACGTAGCGGGGCACCCGGAGCAGTACTTC. Translated: CASSYVAGHPEQYF.

This clonotype was counted many times. The chain couples TRBV6-5 to TRBJ1-2, with D possibly matching TRBD1 (6 bases). Germline V gene sequence: CDR1 MNHEY, CDR2 SVGAGI. V lost 2 bases and J lost 3, with 13 bases in between. The CDR3 covers 15 residues. The CDR3 bases are TGTGCCAGCAGTTACCTGGCAGGGGAGGACTATGGCTACACCTTC. It encodes CASSYLAGEDYGYTF.

This clonotype was observed many times. This chain links TRBV6-1 with TRBJ1-3; D is ambiguous. The CDR3 totals 14 residues. Germline V gene data show CDR1 as MNHNS and CDR2 as SASEGT. V dropped 6 bases and J dropped 0 bases, with 9 bases sitting between them. The CDR3 sequence: CASRPQSSGNTIYF. The DNA for the CDR3 is TGTGCCAGCAGACCACAAAGCTCTGGAAACACCATATATTTT.

V usage is TRBV11-1 and J usage is TRBJ1-3; 9 bases are shared with TRBD1. The trim removed 1 base at V and 2 bases at J, leaving 9 bases unmatched. Germline CDR1 SGHAT, CDR2 FQDESV (reference sequence). The CDR3 has 18 amino acids. CDR3 bases: TGTGCCAGCAGCTTAGGCCATCGGACAGGGGCCCCTGGAAACACCATATATTTT. Its translation is CASSLGHRTGAPGNTIYF.

This clonotype was observed many times. The J gene is TRBJ2-5, the V gene TRBV10-3, with TRBD2 identical over 7 bases. The V gene end was trimmed by 3 bases and the J gene end by 3 bases; junction bases not matched to a gene: 19. The CDR3 extends over 19 amino acids. CDR1 and CDR2 (germline): ENHRY, SYGVKD. In DNA, the CDR3 is TGTGCCATCAGTGATATCGGGACTACTTACCTATCGCCGAAAGAGACCCAGTACTTC. As protein: CAISDIGTTYLSPKETQYF.

At least ten counts were recorded for this clonotype. The CDR3 coding sequence is TGTGCCAGCAGTTTAAAAGTACGGGGTCAGGGCCTCTATGGCTACACCTTC. Translated: CASSLKVRGQGLYGYTF. The chain employs TRBV28 and TRBJ1-2; D is perhaps TRBD1 (5 bases). The CDR3 has 17 residues. CDR1 and CDR2 (germline): MDHEN, SYDVKM. Trimming shortened V by 2 bases and J by 4 bases, and 20 bases separated the two germline ends.

This clonotype has just a few counts. DNA of the CDR3: TGCGCCAGCAGCCGAGGGGGCGGGAGGGCCGTTTTTGGCAAAAACATTCAGTACTTC. It codes for CASSRGGGRAVFGKNIQYF. The chain joins TRBV4-1 to TRBJ2-4; 9 bases are shared with TRBD2. The CDR3 contains 19 residues. Unmatched junction bases numbered 16, after V lost 4 bases and J lost 3 bases. The germline CDR1 and CDR2 sequences are MGHRA and YSYEKL.

The V gene is TRBV12-3 or TRBV12-4, the J gene TRBJ1-1; D uncertain. The CDR3 contains 14 residues. Trimming removed 6 bases at V and 5 bases at J, with 16 bases between. The chain's CDR3 is CASSIQREVTEAFF. CDR3 in DNA: TGTGCCAGCAGCATCCAACGGGAGGTAACTGAAGCTTTCTTT.

This clonotype was found many times. This rearrangement joins TRBV7-2 to TRBJ1-1; D is unclear. With 3 bases removed from V and 1 base from J, the gap between germline ends came to 9 bases. Looked up from germline, CDR1 is SGHTA and CDR2 is FQGNSA. The length of the CDR3 is 14 residues. Written as DNA, the CDR3 is TGTGCCAGCAGCTTTTCGAGGCGGAACACTGAAGCTTTCTTT. It specifies CASSFSRRNTEAFF. Full variable domain (missing parts from reference TRBV7-2 and TRBJ1-1): GAGVSQSPSNKVTEKGKDVELRCDPISGHTALYWYRQSLGQGLEFLIYFQGNSAPDKSGLPSDRFSAERTGGSVSTLTIQRTQQEDSAVYLCASSFSRRNTEAFFGQGTRLTVV.

There are many counts of this clonotype. The V and J genes are TRBV5-1 and TRBJ2-7; D tentatively reads TRBD1 or TRBD2 (5 bases each). V lost 3 bases, J lost 0 bases, and 19 bases lay in between. The CDR3 consists of 17 residues. The germline V gene encodes CDR1 SGHRS and CDR2 YFSETQ. The CDR3 DNA reads as TGCGCCAGCAGCTCCAGTCCCGGGACGTATAGCTCCTACGAGCAGTACTTC. It specifies CASSSSPGTYSSYEQYF.

The V call is TRBV19, the J call TRBJ1-6; maybe TRBD1 (6 bases). The CDR3 has 14 amino acids. The germline gives CDR1 LNHDA, CDR2 SQIVND (reference sequence). The ends were cut back, 5 bases at V and 7 bases at J, with 12 bases in the middle. In nucleotides, the CDR3 is TGTGCCAGTAGTCCGGCCAGGGGCAATTCACCCCTCCACTTT. Protein sequence: CASSPARGNSPLHF.